This T cell receptor beta chain was identified during a study of technical replicates of blood from several donors. Profiled with immunoSEQ multiplex PCR; TCRdb holds only in-frame clones, not every one. In the table there are roughly 100,000 clones, less than 96% of which are singletons. Germline lookup yields CDR1 MDHEN and CDR2 SYDVKM. Trimming shortened V by 2 bases and J by 2 bases, and 17 bases separated the two germline ends. The CDR3 loop spans 17 amino acids. This clone was seen once. The sequence was obtained from a human donor in good health. The chain employs TRBV28 and TRBJ2-3; TRBD2 is a possible D gene (5 bases). The source material was T cells isolated from PBMCs. The CDR3 region is CASSLPPGSTNTDTQYF. In DNA, the CDR3 is TGTGCCAGCAGTTTACCCCCTGGGAGCACGAACACAGATACGCAGTATTTT.